Listed below are T cell receptor beta chains from one sample, sequenced in a study of vaccination and CD4 T cells after COVID-19. TCRdb redid the calling of the PCR reads with MiXCR, one entry per CDR3 protein. Of more than 20,000 distinct CDR3 sequences in the sample, approximately 40% were seen once. Antigens for these TCRs are unknown. Sequenced input: CD4+ T cells from blood, cultured in vitro. These TCRs come from a human donor who had recovered from COVID-19. Each CDR3 is given with its conserved first and last residue. A D gene is named only where the DNA matches it firmly. Size values are once, few and many counts, or a class for expanded clones, and some rows have none.

J gene,D gene,V gene,clone size,CDR3 DNA,CDR3 protein
TRBJ1-5,.,TRBV6-1,.,TGTGCCACCCTGACAGATAGCAATCAGCCCCAGCATTTT,CATLTDSNQPQHF
TRBJ2-5,.,TRBV19,few,TGTGCCAGTAGTACGGCAGACCAAGAGACCCAGTACTTC,CASSTADQETQYF
TRBJ2-1,.,TRBV11-1,.,TGTGCCAGCAGCGCCTCGGGGATTGAGCAGTTCTTC,CASSASGIEQFF
TRBJ1-5,.,TRBV20-1,.,TGCAGTGCAGGGGACCCAGAGGTTCATCAGCCCCAGCATTTT,CSAGDPEVHQPQHF
TRBJ2-3,TRBD2,TRBV5-1,.,TGCGCCAGCAGCTTGGTGAAGCGGGGGAGCACAGATACGCAGTATTTT,CASSLVKRGSTDTQYF
TRBJ2-1,TRBD1,TRBV11-1,.,TGTGCCAGCAGTTTAGGACAGGCGAAGCAGTTCTTC,CASSLGQAKQFF
TRBJ1-1,TRBD1,TRBV28,.,TGTGCCAGCCCCTCCCAGGGGGTCGGGGGAAGCACTGAAGCTTTCTTT,CASPSQGVGGSTEAFF
TRBJ2-7,.,TRBV6-1,.,TGTGCCAGCGTAAGGGAAAGGTTTAACGAGCAGTACTTC,CASVRERFNEQYF
TRBJ1-6,TRBD1,TRBV10-3,.,TGTGCCATCAGTGAGAGTAGAGGAGGGACAGGGACCAATTCACCCCTCCACTTT,CAISESRGGTGTNSPLHF
TRBJ2-7,TRBD1,TRBV7-8,few,TGTGCCAGCAGCCTGACAGGGGCCGTCCCGGGGGAGCAGTACTTC,CASSLTGAVPGEQYF
TRBJ2-3,.,TRBV28,.,TGTGCCAGCAGTTTACGTCGGGATACGCAGTATTTT,CASSLRRDTQYF
TRBJ2-5,TRBD1,TRBV7-7,.,TGTGCCAGCAGCCCCAGGACAGGCCAAGAGACCCAGTACTTC,CASSPRTGQETQYF
TRBJ1-2,.,TRBV25-1,few,TGTGCCAGCAGTGAATATGGAAGAGGAAGCTATGGCTACACCTTC,CASSEYGRGSYGYTF
TRBJ2-2,TRBD2,TRBV20-1,.,TGCAGTGCTAGAGATAAGACGGGGGGGCTGGCCGGGGAGCTGTTTTTT,CSARDKTGGLAGELFF
TRBJ2-5,.,TRBV7-2,.,TGTGCCAGCAGCTTAGTTGAGACCCAGTACTTC,CASSLVETQYF
TRBJ1-5,.,TRBV2,.,TGTGCCAGCAGTGGGGAGGTTGGTCAGCCCCAGCATTTT,CASSGEVGQPQHF
TRBJ2-3,TRBD2,TRBV19,few,TGTGCCAGTAGTAAGAAGGAGACAGGGTGGCGACTAGCGGATAATGTGGCAGATACGCAGTATTTT,CASSKKETGWRLADNVADTQYF
TRBJ1-5,.,TRBV7-2,few,TGTGCCAGCAGCTTAGTGGGGATGGGTCAGCCCCAGCATTTT,CASSLVGMGQPQHF
TRBJ2-1,.,TRBV12-3/TRBV12-4,.,TGTGCCAGCAGTTTAGCTAGCGGTTCCTACAATGAGCAGTTCTTC,CASSLASGSYNEQFF
TRBJ2-5,TRBD1,TRBV20-1,.,TGCAGTGCTAGGGAGGGACAGGCCAACCAAGAGACCCAGTACTTC,CSAREGQANQETQYF
TRBJ2-7,.,TRBV20-1,.,TGCAGTGCTAGAGGAGGTTCTGGGCCTACCGAGCAGTACTTC,CSARGGSGPTEQYF
TRBJ1-5,.,TRBV28,.,TGTGCCAGCACCCAGGGTGGAAACGCAAATCAGCCCCAGCATTTT,CASTQGGNANQPQHF
TRBJ2-7,TRBD2,TRBV6-2/TRBV6-3,.,TGTGCCAGCAGTGGGACTAGCGGGAGCTCCTACGAGCAGTACTTC,CASSGTSGSSYEQYF
TRBJ2-1,.,TRBV19,.,TGTGCCAGTAGTATAGGTCCAGGAAATGAGCAGTTCTTC,CASSIGPGNEQFF
TRBJ2-4,.,TRBV2,.,TGTGCCAGCAGGAGGCTAGCCAAAAACATTCAGTACTTC,CASRRLAKNIQYF
TRBJ1-2,.,TRBV5-6,few,TGTGCCAGCAGCCTCCCGGGGTTTGCCTATGGCTACACCTTC,CASSLPGFAYGYTF
TRBJ2-1,.,TRBV19,.,TGTGCCAGTAGCATAAGCTCCTACAATGAGCAGTTCTTC,CASSISSYNEQFF
TRBJ1-4,.,TRBV10-3,.,TGTGCCATCAGTGACTTGGGGCAACTGTTTTTT,CAISDLGQLFF
TRBJ2-3,.,TRBV10-1,few,TGCGCCAGCAGTGATGTTCCAAACCCTTTAGATACGCAGTATTTT,CASSDVPNPLDTQYF
TRBJ1-2,.,TRBV28,.,TGTGCCAGCAACTCAGTGGGGAGACAGATTGGCTACACCTTC,CASNSVGRQIGYTF
TRBJ2-2,.,TRBV5-1,.,TGCGCCAGCAGCTCGCCGACGGGCAGGCGGAACACCGGGGAGCTGTTTTTT,CASSSPTGRRNTGELFF